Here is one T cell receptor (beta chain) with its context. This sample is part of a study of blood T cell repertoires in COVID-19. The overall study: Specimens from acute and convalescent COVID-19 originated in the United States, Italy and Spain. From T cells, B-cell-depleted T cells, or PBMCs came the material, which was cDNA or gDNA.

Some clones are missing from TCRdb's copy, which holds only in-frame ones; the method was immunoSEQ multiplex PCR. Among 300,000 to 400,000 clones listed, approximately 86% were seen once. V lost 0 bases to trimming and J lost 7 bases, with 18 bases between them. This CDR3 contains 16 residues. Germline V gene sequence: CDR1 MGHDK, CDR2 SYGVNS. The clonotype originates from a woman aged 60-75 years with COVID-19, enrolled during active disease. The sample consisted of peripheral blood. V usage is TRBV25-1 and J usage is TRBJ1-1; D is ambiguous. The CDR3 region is CASSEYGSGLSGEAFF. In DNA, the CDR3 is TGTGCCAGCAGTGAATATGGCAGTGGCCTCTCGGGTGAAGCTTTCTTT.